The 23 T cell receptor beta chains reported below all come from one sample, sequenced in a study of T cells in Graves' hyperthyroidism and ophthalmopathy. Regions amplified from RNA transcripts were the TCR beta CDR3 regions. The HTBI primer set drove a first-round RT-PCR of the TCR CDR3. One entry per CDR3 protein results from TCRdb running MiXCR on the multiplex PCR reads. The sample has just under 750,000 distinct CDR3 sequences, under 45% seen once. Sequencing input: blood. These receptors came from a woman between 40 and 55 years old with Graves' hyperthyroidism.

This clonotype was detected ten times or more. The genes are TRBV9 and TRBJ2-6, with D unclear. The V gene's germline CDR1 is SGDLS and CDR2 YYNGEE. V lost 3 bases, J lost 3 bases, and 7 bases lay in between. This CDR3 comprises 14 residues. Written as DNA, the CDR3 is TGTGCCAGCAGCGAGGCCCATGGGGCCAACGTCCTGACTTTC. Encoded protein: CASSEAHGANVLTF.

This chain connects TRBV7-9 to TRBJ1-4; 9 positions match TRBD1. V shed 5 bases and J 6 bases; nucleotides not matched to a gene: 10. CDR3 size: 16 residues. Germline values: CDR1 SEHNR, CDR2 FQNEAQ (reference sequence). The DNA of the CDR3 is TGTGCCAGCAGCCCCCGGGGGACAGGGTTAGATGAAAAACTGTTTTTT. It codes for CASSPRGTGLDEKLFF.

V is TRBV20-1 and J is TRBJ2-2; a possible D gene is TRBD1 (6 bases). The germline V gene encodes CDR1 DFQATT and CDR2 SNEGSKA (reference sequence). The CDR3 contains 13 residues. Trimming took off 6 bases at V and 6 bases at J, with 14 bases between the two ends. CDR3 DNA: TGCAGTGCCCGACCCAGGGGAGCCGGGGAGCTGTTTTTT. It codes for CSARPRGAGELFF.

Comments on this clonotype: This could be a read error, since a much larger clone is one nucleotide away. CDR3 in DNA: TGTGCCAGCACTTCAGGACCCATTCAGCCCCAGCATTTT. This gives the protein CASTSGPIQPQHF. The J gene is TRBJ1-5, the V gene TRBV12-3 or TRBV12-4; D unresolved. V lost 7 bases and J lost 6, with 13 bases in between. This CDR3 has 13 residues.

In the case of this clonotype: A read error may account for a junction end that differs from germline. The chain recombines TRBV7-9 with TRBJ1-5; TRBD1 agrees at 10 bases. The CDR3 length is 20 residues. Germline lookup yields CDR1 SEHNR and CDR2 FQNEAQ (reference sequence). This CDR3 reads CASSLASRTGTGEVDQPQRF. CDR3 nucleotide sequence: TGTGCCAGCAGCTTAGCGTCAAGGACCGGGACAGGGGAGGTAGATCAGCCCCAGCGTTTT.

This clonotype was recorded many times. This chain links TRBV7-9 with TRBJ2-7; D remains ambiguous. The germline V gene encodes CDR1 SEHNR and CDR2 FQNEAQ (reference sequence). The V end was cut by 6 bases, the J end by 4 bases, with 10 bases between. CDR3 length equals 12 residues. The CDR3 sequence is CASSPMPYEQYF. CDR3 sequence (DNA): TGTGCCAGCAGTCCAATGCCTTACGAGCAGTACTTC.

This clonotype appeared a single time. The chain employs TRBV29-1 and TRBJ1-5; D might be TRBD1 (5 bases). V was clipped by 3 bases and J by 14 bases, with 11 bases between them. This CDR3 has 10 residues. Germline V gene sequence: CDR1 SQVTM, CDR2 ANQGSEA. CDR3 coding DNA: TGCAGCGTTGATGACAGCTACGAGCATTTT. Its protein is CSVDDSYEHF.

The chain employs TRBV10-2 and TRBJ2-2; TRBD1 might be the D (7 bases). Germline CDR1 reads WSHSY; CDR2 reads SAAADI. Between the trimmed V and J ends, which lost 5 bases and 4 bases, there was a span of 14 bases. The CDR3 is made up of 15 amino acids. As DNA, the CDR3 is TGCGCCAGCAGTCGACAGGGAGGAAGCACCGGGGAGCTGTTTTTT. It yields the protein CASSRQGGSTGELFF.

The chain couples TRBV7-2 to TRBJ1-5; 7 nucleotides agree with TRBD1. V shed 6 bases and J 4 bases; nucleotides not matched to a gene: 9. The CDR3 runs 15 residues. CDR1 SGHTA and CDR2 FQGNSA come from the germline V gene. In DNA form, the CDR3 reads TGTGCCAGCAGGACGAGACAGGGAGTGAATCAGCCCCAGCATTTT. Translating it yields CASRTRQGVNQPQHF.

The CDR3 nucleotides read TGCAGCGTTGACGACGGGTTGGGGAACAGAGCTTTCTTT. Translated, it gives CSVDDGLGNRAFF. The V call is TRBV29-1, the J call TRBJ1-1; D is uncertain. CDR3 size: 13 residues. Germline CDR1 and CDR2: SQVTM and ANQGSEA. V lost 3 bases and J 10 bases, leaving 18 bases between the germline ends.

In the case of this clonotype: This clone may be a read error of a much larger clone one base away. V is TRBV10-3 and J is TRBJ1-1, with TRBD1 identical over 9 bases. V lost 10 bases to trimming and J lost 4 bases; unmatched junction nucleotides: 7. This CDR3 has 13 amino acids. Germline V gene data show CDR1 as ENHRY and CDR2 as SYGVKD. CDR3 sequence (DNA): TGTGCCAGCGGTACAGGGGGCGCCACTGAAGCTTTCTTT. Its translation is CASGTGGATEAFF.

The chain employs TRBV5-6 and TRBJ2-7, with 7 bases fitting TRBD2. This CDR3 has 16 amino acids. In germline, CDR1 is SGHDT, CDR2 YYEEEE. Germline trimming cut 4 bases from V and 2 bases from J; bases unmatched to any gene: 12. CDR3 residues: CASSPLSGAPPYEQYF. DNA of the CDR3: TGTGCCAGCAGCCCCTTGAGCGGGGCCCCCCCCTACGAGCAGTACTTC.

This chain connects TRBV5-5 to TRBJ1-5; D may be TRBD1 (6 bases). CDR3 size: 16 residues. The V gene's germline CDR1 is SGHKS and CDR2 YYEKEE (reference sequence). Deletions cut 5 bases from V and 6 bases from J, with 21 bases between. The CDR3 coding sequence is TGTGCCAGCAGTTCCGGGACACCCTTAGGGAGTCAGCCCCAGCATTTT. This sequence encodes CASSSGTPLGSQPQHF.

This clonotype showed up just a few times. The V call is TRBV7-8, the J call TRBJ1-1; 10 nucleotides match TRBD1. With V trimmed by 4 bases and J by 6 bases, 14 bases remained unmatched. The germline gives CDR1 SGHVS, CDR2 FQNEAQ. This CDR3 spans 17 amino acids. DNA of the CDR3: TGTGCCAGCAGCTCTTTGACAGGGGGCATCCGTTATGCTGAAGCTTTCTTT. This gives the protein CASSSLTGGIRYAEAFF.

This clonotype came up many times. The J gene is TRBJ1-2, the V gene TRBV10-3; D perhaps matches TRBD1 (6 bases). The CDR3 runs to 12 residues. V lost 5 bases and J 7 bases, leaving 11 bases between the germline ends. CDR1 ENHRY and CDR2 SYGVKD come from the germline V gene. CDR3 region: CAISSRGGGYTF. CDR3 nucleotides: TGTGCCATCAGTTCCCGAGGGGGTGGCTACACCTTC.

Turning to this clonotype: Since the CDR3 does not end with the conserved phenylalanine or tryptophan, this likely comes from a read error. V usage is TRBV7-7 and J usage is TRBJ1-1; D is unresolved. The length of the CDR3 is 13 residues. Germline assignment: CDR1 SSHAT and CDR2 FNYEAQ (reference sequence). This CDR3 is CASSPSLGTEAFL. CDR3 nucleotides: TGCGCCAGCAGCCCTAGCCTGGGGACTGAAGCTTTCCTT.

The CDR3: CASSQDRGGRGSNQPQHF. The CDR3 DNA is TGTGCCAGCAGCCAAGATCGCGGAGGGCGCGGCAGCAATCAGCCCCAGCATTTT. The genes are TRBV14 and TRBJ1-5; the D is unclear. CDR3 length equals 18 residues. CDR1 SGHDN and CDR2 FVKESK come from the germline V gene. Trimming left V 0 bases short and J 1 base short, with 16 bases between. The full variable domain, its missing parts supplied by reference TRBV14 and TRBJ1-5, is EAGVTQFPSHSVIEKGQTVTLRCDPISGHDNLYWYRRVMGKEIKFLLHFVKESKQDESGMPNNRFLAERTGGTYSTLKVQPAELEDSGVYFCASSQDRGGRGSNQPQHFGDGTRLSIL.

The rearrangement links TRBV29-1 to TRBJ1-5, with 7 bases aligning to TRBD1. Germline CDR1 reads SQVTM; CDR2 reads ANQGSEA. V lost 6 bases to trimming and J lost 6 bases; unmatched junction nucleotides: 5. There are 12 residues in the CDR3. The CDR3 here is CSVRQGPQPQHF. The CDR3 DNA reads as TGCAGCGTCAGACAGGGACCTCAGCCCCAGCATTTT.

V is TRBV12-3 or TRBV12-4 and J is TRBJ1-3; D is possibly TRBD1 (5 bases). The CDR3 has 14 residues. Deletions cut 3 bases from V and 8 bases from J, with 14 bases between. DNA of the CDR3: TGTGCCAGCAGTTTTACGGGGCAGAAGGACACCATATATTTT. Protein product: CASSFTGQKDTIYF.

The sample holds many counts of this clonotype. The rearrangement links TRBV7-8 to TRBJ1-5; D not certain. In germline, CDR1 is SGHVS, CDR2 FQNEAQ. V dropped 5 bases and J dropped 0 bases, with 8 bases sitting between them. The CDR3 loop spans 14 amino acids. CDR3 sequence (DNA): TGTGCCAGCAGCCCTCAATATAGCAATCAGCCCCAGCATTTT. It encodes CASSPQYSNQPQHF.

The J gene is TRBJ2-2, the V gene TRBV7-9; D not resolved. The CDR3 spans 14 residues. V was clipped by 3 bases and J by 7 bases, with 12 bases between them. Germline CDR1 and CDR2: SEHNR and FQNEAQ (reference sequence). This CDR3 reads CASSFVKKIGELFF. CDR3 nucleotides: TGTGCCAGCAGCTTTGTCAAGAAGATCGGGGAGCTGTTTTTT.

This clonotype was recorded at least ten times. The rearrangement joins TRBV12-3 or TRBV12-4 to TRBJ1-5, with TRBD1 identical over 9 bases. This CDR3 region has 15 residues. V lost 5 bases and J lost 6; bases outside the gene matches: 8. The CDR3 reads CASSRGTGSIQPQHF. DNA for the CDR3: TGTGCCAGCAGTCGAGGGACAGGGTCGATTCAGCCCCAGCATTTT.

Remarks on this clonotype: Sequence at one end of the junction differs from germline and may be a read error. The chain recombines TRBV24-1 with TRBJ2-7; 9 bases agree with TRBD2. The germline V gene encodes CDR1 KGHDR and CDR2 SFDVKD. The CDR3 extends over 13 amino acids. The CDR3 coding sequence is TGTGCCAGCTTTGGCGGGAGGGCCTACGACCAGTACTTC. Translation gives CASFGGRAYDQYF.